The entry below gives a single T cell receptor (beta chain) sequence along with its context. Germline V gene lookup returns CDR1 SGHRS and CDR2 YFSETQ. Trimming removed 0 bases at V and 1 base at J, with 7 bases between. CDR3 length: 15 residues. This entry belongs to a study of blood T cell repertoires in COVID-19. About the study: Samples of COVID-19 (acute and convalescent) were obtained from the United States, Italy and Spain.

Clones were read by immunoSEQ multiplex PCR, and TCRdb kept only the in-frame ones, dropping some. This table has some 260,000 clones, roughly 82% appearing once. Sequencing was carried out using peripheral blood. This TCR was recovered from a woman of 80 years or more with active or convalescent COVID-19. The rearrangement joins TRBV5-1 to TRBJ2-2; D perhaps matches TRBD1 (6 bases). The chain's CDR3 is CASSLGQVNTGELFF. The CDR3 bases are TGCGCCAGCAGCTTGGGACAGGTGAACACCGGGGAGCTGTTTTTT.